The 28 T cell receptor beta chains in this list originate from one sample, sequenced in a study of neurological immune-mediated disorders. TCRdb recomputed calls from the 5' RACE reads with MiXCR, one row per CDR3 protein. Here the sample spans roughly 80,000 distinct CDR3 sequences, 9.4% being singletons. The sample comprised PBMCs. The receptors shown here come from a man between 50 and 59 years old in good health.

V usage is TRBV21-1 and J usage is TRBJ2-1; the table assigns TRBD1, which was not confirmed against the DNA. TRBV21-1 is recorded as a pseudogene. The CDR3 runs 11 residues. CDR3 DNA sequence: TGTGCCAGCAGCACTACAGGGTTGGCGTTCTTC. Protein: CASSTTGLAFF.

This clonotype was observed many times. This rearrangement joins TRBV12-3 or TRBV12-4 to TRBJ2-1; 7 bases are shared with TRBD2. The CDR3 is made up of 14 amino acids. The V and J ends lost 10 bases and 5 bases, in that order; junction bases with no gene match: 11. The CDR3 here is CATGGMGIDNEQFF. The CDR3 DNA reads TGTGCCACCGGGGGGATGGGTATCGACAATGAGCAGTTCTTC.

This clonotype was detected many times. DNA of the CDR3: TGTGCCAGCAGCCAAGAAGGCAGGGGATGGTACGAGCAGTACTTC. This sequence encodes CASSQEGRGWYEQYF. This sequence joins TRBV3-1 and TRBJ2-7, with a weak D call TRBD1 (6 bases). The CDR3 runs 15 residues. Germline-derived CDR1 and CDR2 are LGHDT and YNNKEL (reference sequence). With 0 bases removed from V and 4 bases from J, the gap between germline ends came to 13 bases.

This clonotype was recorded at least ten times. V gene TRBV6-5 combines with J gene TRBJ1-2; TRBD1 might be the D (5 bases). Germline CDR1 reads MNHEY; CDR2 reads SVGAGI. The CDR3 loop spans 14 amino acids. V lost 7 bases and J 3 bases, leaving 15 bases between the germline ends. The CDR3 sequence is CASNPGRGYYGYTF. The DNA of the CDR3 is TGTGCCAGCAATCCTGGGAGGGGCTACTATGGCTACACCTTC.

This clonotype has a count of ten or more. The chain has TRBV5-1 and TRBJ2-7, with TRBD1 identical over 7 bases. J gave up 2 bases and V 4 bases, and 9 bases lay outside the gene matches. The CDR3 is 15 residues long. Germline CDR1 reads SGHRS; CDR2 reads YFSETQ. The CDR3 DNA is TGCGCCAGCAGCGAACGTTATGGACAGGCCTACGAGCAGTACTTC. It yields the protein CASSERYGQAYEQYF. The full variable domain, rest sourced from reference TRBV5-1 and TRBJ2-7, is KAGVTQTPRYLIKTRGQQVTLSCSPISGHRSVSWYQQTPGQGLQFLFEYFSETQRNKGNFPGRFSGRQFSNSRSEMNVSTLELGDSALYLCASSERYGQAYEQYFGPGTRLTVT.

This clonotype was seen ten or more times. This sequence joins TRBV2 and TRBJ2-1; D unresolved. This CDR3 spans 13 amino acids. Trimming took 6 bases from V and 0 from J, leaving 6 bases between them. Germline V gene sequence: CDR1 SNHLY, CDR2 FYNNEI. CDR3 sequence (DNA): TGTGCCAGCAGGACGGGCTCCTACAATGAGCAGTTCTTC. This encodes CASRTGSYNEQFF.

In its sample, this clonotype was seen many times. This chain links TRBV28 with TRBJ2-7, with D possibly TRBD2 on 6 matching bases. The germline CDR1 and CDR2 sequences are MDHEN and SYDVKM. V was trimmed by 7 bases and J by 0 bases, leaving 16 bases between them. This CDR3 has 15 amino acids. CDR3 nucleotides: TGTGCCAGCATTGGGGCGGGGAGCAGCTCCTACGAGCAGTACTTC. It is translated as CASIGAGSSSYEQYF.

Ten or more counts support this clonotype. The chain links TRBV9 to TRBJ1-2, with D tentatively TRBD1 (6 bases). Looked up from germline, CDR1 is SGDLS and CDR2 is YYNGEE. Trimming took 4 bases from V and 6 from J, leaving 16 bases between them. The CDR3 length is 14 residues. CDR3 bases: TGTGCCAGCAGCCTCTCCGGGACACCAGATGGCTACACCTTC. Residues: CASSLSGTPDGYTF. The variable domain in full, completed from reference TRBV9 and TRBJ1-2, reads DSGVTQTPKHLITATGQRVTLRCSPRSGDLSVYWYQQSLDQGLQFLIQYYNGEERAKGNILERFSAQQFPDLHSELNLSSLELGDSALYFCASSLSGTPDGYTFGSGTRLTVV.

The table lists this clonotype with many counts. The rearrangement joins TRBV3-1 to TRBJ2-1; D not certain. The CDR3 spans 15 residues. CDR1 and CDR2 (germline): LGHDT, YNNKEL (reference sequence). V lost 0 bases and J lost 5, with 11 bases in between. CDR3 coding DNA: TGTGCCAGCAGCCAAGAAGTACTAAAAAACAATGAGCAGTTCTTC. Protein product: CASSQEVLKNNEQFF.

The sample holds many counts of this clonotype. V and J are TRBV6-1 and TRBJ2-7; D uncertain. Trimming removed 2 bases from V and 4 bases from J, with 6 bases in between. The germline CDR1 and CDR2 sequences are MNHNS and SASEGT. This CDR3 contains 12 residues. The CDR3 DNA reads TGTGCCAGCAGTGAAAGCCAGTACGAGCAGTACTTC. Its protein product is CASSESQYEQYF.

There are many counts of this clonotype. V is TRBV7-8 and J is TRBJ2-3; no clear D gene. The CDR3 has 16 residues. The V and J ends lost 1 base and 4 bases respectively, with 15 bases between them. The germline V gene encodes CDR1 SGHVS and CDR2 FQNEAQ. The CDR3 reads CASSLGASRHPDTQYF. The CDR3, as DNA: TGTGCCAGCAGCTTAGGGGCCTCGCGGCACCCAGATACGCAGTATTTT.

This clonotype was seen at least ten times. The rearrangement joins TRBV7-8 to TRBJ2-7; 9 positions match TRBD2. V was clipped by 2 bases and J by 1 base; unmatched bases: 6. Germline V lookup: CDR1 SGHVS, CDR2 FQNEAQ. The length of the CDR3 is 16 residues. The CDR3: CASSLLAGLNSYEQYF. The CDR3 bases are TGTGCCAGCAGCTTACTAGCGGGATTAAATTCCTACGAGCAGTACTTC.

There are many counts of this clonotype. The chain recombines TRBV12-3 or TRBV12-4 with TRBJ1-2, with 7 bases that match TRBD1. V shed 5 bases, J shed 1 base, and the junction held 13 bases outside the gene matches. CDR3 size: 17 residues. CDR3 amino acids: CASSQRQGQSINYGYTF. CDR3 sequence (DNA): TGTGCCAGCAGTCAACGTCAGGGACAGAGTATTAACTATGGCTACACCTTC.

This clonotype has just a few counts. The chain is built from TRBV10-3 and TRBJ1-5; unclear D gene. Trimming stripped 5 bases from V and 4 bases from J, with 6 bases between. The CDR3 contains 12 residues. Looked up from germline, CDR1 is ENHRY and CDR2 is SYGVKD. The CDR3: CAISQQNQPQHF. The CDR3 DNA reads TGTGCCATCAGTCAGCAGAATCAGCCCCAGCATTTT.

With respect to this clonotype: This may be a read error: a much more frequent sequence differs by one nucleotide. J is TRBJ1-2 and V is TRBV28; D is unclear. Germline V gene data show CDR1 as MDHEN and CDR2 as SYDVKM. CDR3 length: 11 residues. The DNA of the CDR3 is TGTGCCCTCGCCCGCAACGGCGGCTACTCCTTC. Its translation is CALARNGGYSF.

Ten or more counts support this clonotype. CDR3 nucleotide sequence: TGTGCCAGCAGAGGCCAACCCGGGACACTGAGGAATCAGCCCCAGCATTTT. Its protein is CASRGQPGTLRNQPQHF. J is TRBJ1-5 and V is TRBV28; weak D call: TRBD1 (6 bases). The CDR3 is 17 residues long. V lost 6 bases, J lost 4 bases, and 22 bases lay in between. Germline V lookup: CDR1 MDHEN, CDR2 SYDVKM.

There are many counts of this clonotype. The chain joins TRBV5-1 to TRBJ2-1; TRBD1 aligns across 8 bases. Trimming cost V 0 bases and J 9 bases; bases outside gene matches: 11. The CDR3 is made up of 16 amino acids. Germline lookup yields CDR1 SGHRS and CDR2 YFSETQ. The CDR3 loop is CASSLAVAGGATEQFF. As DNA, the CDR3 is TGCGCCAGCAGCTTGGCCGTAGCAGGGGGCGCGACTGAGCAGTTCTTC.

This clonotype appeared many times. The V call is TRBV7-9, the J call TRBJ2-5; 10 nucleotides align to TRBD1. The CDR3 is made up of 16 amino acids. V shed 3 bases and J 2 bases; nucleotides not matched to a gene: 6. Germline V gene lookup returns CDR1 SEHNR and CDR2 FQNEAQ (reference sequence). CDR3 amino acids: CASSLSDRGRQETQYF. CDR3 DNA sequence: TGTGCCAGCAGCTTGAGCGACAGGGGGCGTCAAGAGACCCAGTACTTC.

This clonotype has a count of ten or more. The CDR3: CSVSSGSSYNEQFF. The DNA of the CDR3 is TGCAGTGTCTCTAGCGGGAGCTCCTACAATGAGCAGTTCTTC. The chain combines TRBV20-1 with TRBJ2-1; TRBD2 agrees at 10 bases. The CDR3 totals 14 residues. Germline lookup yields CDR1 DFQATT and CDR2 SNEGSKA (reference sequence). The V and J ends lost 7 bases and 0 bases, in that order; junction bases with no gene match: 3.

The sample holds a few counts of this clonotype. This chain connects TRBV30 to TRBJ1-2, with D tentatively TRBD1 (5 bases). Trimming shortened V by 5 bases and J by 4 bases, and 8 bases separated the two germline ends. The CDR3 is 11 amino acids. CDR1 and CDR2 from the germline V gene are GTSNPN and SVGIG (reference sequence). The CDR3 sequence: CAWGGVYGYTF. The CDR3 DNA reads TGTGCCTGGGGGGGGGTCTATGGCTACACCTTC.

This clonotype was recorded at least ten times. The rearrangement joins TRBV20-1 to TRBJ2-5; 9 nucleotides align to TRBD2. J gave up 0 bases and V 6 bases, and 8 bases lay outside the gene matches. This CDR3 is 15 amino acids long. CDR1 DFQATT and CDR2 SNEGSKA come from the germline V gene (reference sequence). DNA for the CDR3: TGCAGTGCCCGACCCGCTAGCGGGAACCAAGAGACCCAGTACTTC. It translates to CSARPASGNQETQYF.

The sample holds many counts of this clonotype. The V and J genes are TRBV21-1 and TRBJ2-6. TRBV21-1 is marked as a pseudogene. CDR3 length: 22 residues. CDR3: CASSKALWAYSRRHSGANVLTF. CDR3 bases: TGTGCCAGCAGCAAAGCGCTTTGGGCTTACTCGAGGCGGCACTCTGGGGCCAACGTCCTGACTTTC.

This clonotype was seen repeatedly, ten times or more. V gene TRBV7-2 combines with J gene TRBJ2-2; maybe TRBD1 (5 bases). Germline V gives CDR1 SGHTA, CDR2 FQGNSA. The V and J ends lost 8 bases and 7 bases respectively, with 17 bases between them. The length of the CDR3 is 14 residues. The CDR3 sequence: CASFSQGTVGELFF. In nucleotides, the CDR3 is TGTGCCAGCTTCTCCCAGGGTACGGTCGGGGAGCTGTTTTTT.

This clonotype was counted many times. This rearrangement joins TRBV29-1 to TRBJ1-2; weak D call: TRBD1 (6 bases). From germline, CDR1 is SQVTM and CDR2 ANQGSEA. The CDR3 has 14 residues. The germline V and J ends were trimmed by 6 bases and 0 bases, with 14 bases remaining between them. The CDR3 loop is CSVYDRRSNYGYTF. The CDR3 nucleotides read TGCAGCGTATATGACAGGAGATCTAACTATGGCTACACCTTC. Full variable domain (missing parts from reference TRBV29-1 and TRBJ1-2): SAVISQKPSRDICQRGTSLTIQCQVDSQVTMMFWYRQQPGQSLTLIATANQGSEATYESGFVIDKFPISRPNLTFSTLTVSNMSPEDSSIYLCSVYDRRSNYGYTFGSGTRLTVV.

This clonotype was found many times. The V gene is TRBV20-1, the J gene TRBJ2-4; 14 bases match TRBD2. The CDR3 extends over 17 amino acids. V lost 5 bases to trimming and J lost 0 bases; unmatched junction nucleotides: 6. CDR1 is DFQATT, CDR2 SNEGSKA, per germline (reference sequence). CDR3 in DNA: TGCAGTGCTCCCGGACTAGCGGGAGGCCTAGCCAAAAACATTCAGTACTTC. It specifies CSAPGLAGGLAKNIQYF.

This clonotype appeared many times. The rearrangement uses TRBV20-1 and TRBJ2-3, with TRBD2 identical over 8 bases. V trimming: 5 bases; J trimming: 5 bases; junction bases outside the gene matches: 15. This CDR3 has 16 residues. Germline V gives CDR1 DFQATT, CDR2 SNEGSKA (reference sequence). CDR3 residues: CSALALLAEGVDTQYF. The CDR3 DNA follows: TGCAGTGCTCTCGCCCTACTAGCGGAGGGAGTAGATACGCAGTATTTT.

This clonotype has ten or more counts. The chain is built from TRBV5-1 and TRBJ2-1; 10 bases line up with TRBD2. Germline CDR1 and CDR2: SGHRS and YFSETQ. V shed 2 bases, J shed 1 base, and the junction held 0 bases outside the gene matches. This CDR3 contains 15 residues. DNA of the CDR3: TGCGCCAGCAGCTTACTAGCGGGATCCTACAATGAGCAGTTCTTC. It encodes CASSLLAGSYNEQFF.

This clonotype was detected many times. The rearrangement uses TRBV10-3 and TRBJ2-3; 8 nucleotides agree with TRBD2. With V trimmed by 4 bases and J by 3 bases, 3 bases remained unmatched. CDR3 size: 14 residues. CDR1 is ENHRY, CDR2 SYGVKD, per germline. CDR3 protein: CAISGTSKTDTQYF. The CDR3 nucleotides read TGTGCCATCAGTGGGACTAGCAAGACAGATACGCAGTATTTT.